This T cell receptor beta chain was profiled in a study of cytotoxic CD8 clonotypes in ibrutinib-treated CLL. Study-wide background: Across the patients, some eleven were relapsed/refractory, 15 treatment-naive and under 18 IGHV unmutated.

Details on this clone: The antigen remains undetermined.

This CDR3 has 13 amino acids. V trimming: 4 bases; J trimming: 7 bases; junction bases outside the gene matches: 3. Germline assignment: CDR1 SGHTA and CDR2 FQGTGA. Clones were sequenced by immunoSEQ multiplex PCR, and TCRdb holds only the in-frame ones, with some missing. The table has around 250,000 clones, less than 75% seen once; the top ten hold 15%. General study findings and limits: Clonality (at baseline) was higher than in age-matched healthy donors and tracked circulating CD8+ T-cell counts.

This sample comprised PBMCs, obtained after 24 months of ibrutinib treatment. This TCR was recovered from a human donor with chronic lymphocytic leukemia. The V and J genes are TRBV7-3 and TRBJ2-1; 8 nucleotides line up with TRBD2. DNA for the CDR3: TGTGCCAGCAGCTGGACTAGCACAAATGAGCAGTTCTTC. Its protein product is CASSWTSTNEQFF.